This TCR beta chain was sequenced during a study of blood T cell repertoires in COVID-19. Study-wide background: The analysed material was cDNA or gDNA that came from T cells, B-cell-depleted T cells, or PBMCs.

Per the original data handling: Amplification from reference gene primers served as the basis for estimated nucleated cell counts. Clones were read by immunoSEQ multiplex PCR, and TCRdb kept only the in-frame ones, dropping some. Clonal size and the V and J genes are those of that table, whereas D and trimming came from the DNA. The sample records some 110,000 clones, 80% to 85% being singletons. This clone was detected only once. The sequence came from an elderly woman with acute or convalescent COVID-19. The material sequenced was peripheral blood.

CDR3 in DNA: TGCGCCAGCAGTCTTGGACAGGGGCGAGAAAAACTGTTTTTT. Amino acid sequence: CASSLGQGREKLFF. The chain employs TRBV5-1 and TRBJ1-4, with TRBD1 matching over 9 bases. This CDR3 region has 14 residues. With 5 bases clipped from V and 8 bases from J, the junction kept 7 bases outside the gene matches. Germline V gene data show CDR1 as SGHRS and CDR2 as YFSETQ.